This note documents a single T cell receptor beta chain sequence. Its antigen is undetermined. This sample was taken from a study of T-cell reconstitution after alpha-beta-depleted transplantation in children. Broader study findings: Recipient T cells and thymic progenitors that survived gave rise to the high TCRbeta diversity observed at day 60 in some patients.

Germline V CDR1 and CDR2: DFQATT, SNEGSKA (reference sequence). Trimming removed 1 base from V and 7 bases from J; junction bases left unmatched: 10. The CDR3 covers 15 residues. Unique molecular identifiers featured in how the TCRbeta library was prepared. Using its own MiXCR run on the PCR reads, TCRdb lists one record per CDR3 protein. The table has about 980,000 distinct CDR3 sequences, roughly 29% seen once; the top ten hold approximately 30%. The rearrangement uses TRBV20-1 and TRBJ2-7; TRBD2 matches 10 bases. Sequenced here: PBMCs, mostly from graft donor cells, sampled 360 days after TCRalphabeta/CD19-depleted stem cell transplant. This clonotype was obtained from a boy under two years old who had a stem cell transplant for SCID, so the T cells may come from the graft donor. In DNA form, the CDR3 reads TGCAGTGCTAGAGCCTCGGGTAGCGGGGGGTTGGAGCAGTACTTC. Protein product: CSARASGSGGLEQYF.